This T cell receptor (beta chain) was captured by sequencing in a study of T cell responses to AZD1222 COVID-19 vaccine. The CDR3 is made up of 16 amino acids. Measured with immunoSEQ multiplex PCR; TCRdb has only the in-frame clones, and not every one. The sample holds 120,000 or so clones; 92% are singletons and the top ten take 1.1%. The sequencing here drew on peripheral blood, taken on day 0 of AZD1222 vaccination. The chain carries TRBV12-2 and TRBJ2-7; the D call of TRBD2 is as the table states it, not checked on the DNA. TRBV12-2 is a listed pseudogene. The receptor's source is an adult in good health. CDR3 DNA: TGTGCAAGTCGCTTAACCCAAAGCGGAAATACCTACGAGCAGTACTTC. Protein product: CASRLTQSGNTYEQYF.